The T cell receptor (beta chain) described here comes from a study of CD8+ T cells in alopecia areata. Study-level background: Those patients who were treated received oral tofacitinib, which was given at 5 to 10 mg twice daily for moderate-to-severe alopecia areata. Findings and limits, study-wide: While tofacitinib was given, many expanded lesional clones persisted in scalp and blood. The study found tofacitinib significantly decreased scalp clonality and expanded CD8+ clones among the top 100.

Treatment reported: oral pan-JAK inhibitor, 5-10 mg twice daily. Sorting of PBMCs yielded the CD4+ and CD8+ T cells. Sequencing relied on a cDNA template that was reverse transcribed from extracted RNA. Libraries were prepared by immunoSEQ multiplex PCR; TCRdb keeps only in-frame clonotypes and omits some of them. The sample holds about 180,000 clones, around half seen once. Turning to this clone: Its antigen remains unknown.

The CDR3 is made up of 17 amino acids. The V end was cut by 1 base, the J end by 1 base, with 16 bases between. Germline CDR1 is LNHNV and CDR2 is YYDKDF (reference sequence). The V call is TRBV15, the J call TRBJ1-1; possible D gene TRBD1, 6 bases. The TCR sequence derives from a human donor with alopecia areata. This sample comprised CD8+ T cells sorted from blood, obtained at week 24, from a patient treated with tofacitinib. This chain's CDR3 is CATSRGDTGVGNTEAFF. The CDR3 coding sequence is TGTGCCACCAGCAGAGGGGACACTGGTGTGGGGAACACTGAAGCTTTCTTT. The whole variable domain, remainder taken from reference TRBV15 and TRBJ1-1, is DAMVIQNPRYQVTQFGKPVTLSCSQTLNHNVMYWYQQKSSQAPKLLFHYYDKDFNNEADTPDNFQSRRPNTSFCFLDIRSPGLGDTAMYLCATSRGDTGVGNTEAFFGQGTRLTVV.